Listed below are T cell receptor beta chains from one sample, sequenced in a study of blood T cell repertoires in COVID-19. TCRdb keeps only in-frame clones here, not all; method: immunoSEQ multiplex PCR. Of about 400,000 clones in the sample, about nine tenths are singletons; the top ten hold 1.4% to 1.5%. Sequenced material: peripheral blood. The receptors derive from a woman younger than 45 with active or convalescent COVID-19. Both conserved end residues are trimmed from each CDR3.

v_gene	CDR3aa
TRBV9	ASSVAFEGYT
TRBV19	ASSLTGQGDYEQY
TRBV7-6	ASRHSGYNEQF
TRBV6-4	ASSGLPGGLYGYT
TRBV5-1	ASSDDGRGKNTIY
TRBV13	ASSLGTGGRDGINEQF
TRBV4-2	ASSSSTLAGGPNNEQF
TRBV3-1/TRBV3-2	ASSQAGGPTDTQY
TRBV10-1	ASSPGQGDTEAF
TRBV6-2/TRBV6-3	ASSYGTGLGETQY
TRBV5-1	ASSLDQGVNTEAF
TRBV19	ASSMGLGEAF
TRBV6-6	ASSPGTGVRGDQPQH
TRBV18	ASSPLPSGGNEQF
TRBV29-1	SVEESGTGHNEQF
TRBV5-4	ASSSPLEGEYNEQF
TRBV4-2	ASSQDRFYGYT
TRBV27	ASSLGGLGSYNEQF
TRBV5-1	ASRTGGAETEAF
TRBV5-4	ASSSARMENIQY
TRBV30	AWPRGGGYGYT
TRBV21-1	ATLSGTDTQY
TRBV24-1	ATSDPKDRLNYGYT
TRBV5-1	ASSGGTENTEAF
TRBV11-2	ASSFNRMGYEQY
TRBV30	AWSVRQASGNTIY
TRBV6-5	ASGKQAPNTGELF
TRBV5-1	ASSVASGDTYEQY
TRBV7-2	ASSSPGEGNTIY
TRBV6-1	ASSEYIGTGLGYGYT
TRBV5-5	ASSLSGLNEKLF